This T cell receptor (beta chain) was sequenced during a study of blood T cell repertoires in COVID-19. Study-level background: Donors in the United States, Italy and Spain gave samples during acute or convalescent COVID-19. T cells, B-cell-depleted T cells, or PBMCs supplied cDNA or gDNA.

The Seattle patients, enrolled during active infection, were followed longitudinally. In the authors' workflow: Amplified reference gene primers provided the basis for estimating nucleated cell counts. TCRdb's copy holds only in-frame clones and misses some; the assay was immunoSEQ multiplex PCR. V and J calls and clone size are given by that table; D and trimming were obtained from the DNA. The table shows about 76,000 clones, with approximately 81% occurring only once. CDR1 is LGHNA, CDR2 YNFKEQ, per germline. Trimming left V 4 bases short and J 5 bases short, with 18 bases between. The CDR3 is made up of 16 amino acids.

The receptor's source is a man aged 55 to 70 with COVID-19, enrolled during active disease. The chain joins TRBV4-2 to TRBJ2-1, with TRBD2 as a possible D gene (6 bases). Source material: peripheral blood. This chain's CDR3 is CASSLSGTDSNNEQFF. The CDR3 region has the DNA TGTGCCAGCAGCCTTTCCGGGACTGACTCAAACAATGAGCAGTTCTTC.